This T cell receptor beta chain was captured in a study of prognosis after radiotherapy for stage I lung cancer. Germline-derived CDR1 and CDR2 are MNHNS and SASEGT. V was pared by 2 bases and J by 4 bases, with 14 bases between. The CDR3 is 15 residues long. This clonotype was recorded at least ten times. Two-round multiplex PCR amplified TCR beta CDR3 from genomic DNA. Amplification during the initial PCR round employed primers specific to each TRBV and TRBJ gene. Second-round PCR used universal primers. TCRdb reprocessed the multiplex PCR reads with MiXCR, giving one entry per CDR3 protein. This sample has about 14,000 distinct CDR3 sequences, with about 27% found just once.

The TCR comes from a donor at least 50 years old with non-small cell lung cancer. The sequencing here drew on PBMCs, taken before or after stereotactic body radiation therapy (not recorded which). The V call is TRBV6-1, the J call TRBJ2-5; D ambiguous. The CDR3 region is CASSELGTPRETQYF. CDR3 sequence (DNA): TGTGCCAGCAGTGAACTCGGCACCCCAAGAGAGACCCAGTACTTC.